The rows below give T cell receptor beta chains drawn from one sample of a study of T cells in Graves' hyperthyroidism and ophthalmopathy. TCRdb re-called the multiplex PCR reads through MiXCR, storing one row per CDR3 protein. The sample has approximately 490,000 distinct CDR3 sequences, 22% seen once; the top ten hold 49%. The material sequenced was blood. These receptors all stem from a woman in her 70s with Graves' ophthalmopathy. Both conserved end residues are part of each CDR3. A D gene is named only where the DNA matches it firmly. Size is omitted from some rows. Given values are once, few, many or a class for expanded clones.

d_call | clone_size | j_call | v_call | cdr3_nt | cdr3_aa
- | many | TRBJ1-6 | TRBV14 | TGTGCCAGCAGCGACGACAGTTATTCACCCCTCCACTTT | CASSDDSYSPLHF
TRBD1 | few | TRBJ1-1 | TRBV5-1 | TGCGCCAGCAGCTACCCACAGGGGTCGAACACTGAAGCTTTCTTT | CASSYPQGSNTEAFF
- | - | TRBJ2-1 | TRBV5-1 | TGCGCCAGCAGCTCCCTGGACAGTTTTACCAATGAGCAGTTCTTC | CASSSLDSFTNEQFF
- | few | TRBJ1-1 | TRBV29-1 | TGCAGCGTTCTACGCCGGATGAACACTGAAGCTTTCTTT | CSVLRRMNTEAFF
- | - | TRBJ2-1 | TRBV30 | TGTGCCTGGAGTAGGAGGTTAGCTGAGCAGTTCTTC | CAWSRRLAEQFF
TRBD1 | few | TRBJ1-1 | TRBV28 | TGTGCCAGCAGTTCCCAACAGGGGATTTCTGAAGCTTTCTTT | CASSSQQGISEAFF
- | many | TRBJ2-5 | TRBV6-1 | TGTGCCAGTAACCGCCGGGGTTTTCGGGATGAGACCCAGTACTTC | CASNRRGFRDETQYF
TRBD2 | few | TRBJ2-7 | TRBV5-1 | TGCGCCAGCAGCTTGGAACTAGCGAGGACCTACGAGCAGTACTTC | CASSLELARTYEQYF
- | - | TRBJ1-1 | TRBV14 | TGTGCCAGCAGCAATCTCCCCCCAGGGGTCAACACTGAAGCTTTCTTT | CASSNLPPGVNTEAFF
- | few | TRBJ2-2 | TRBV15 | TGTGCCACCAGCAGAGGGGAGGACACCGGGGAGCTGTTTTTT | CATSRGEDTGELFF
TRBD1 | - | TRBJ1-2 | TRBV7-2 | TGTGCCAGCAGCTTAGGGGGGACAGGGACGTGGAATGGCTACACCTTC | CASSLGGTGTWNGYTF
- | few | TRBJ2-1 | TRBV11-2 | TGTGCCAGCAGCTTAGAAGTTCCCAGTCATAAGAAGTTCTTC | CASSLEVPSHKKFF
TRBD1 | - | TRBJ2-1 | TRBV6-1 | TGTGCTAGCAGTGAAATACAGGGGGCTTACAATGAGCAGCTCTTC | CASSEIQGAYNEQLF
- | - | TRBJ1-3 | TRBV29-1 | TGCAGCGCTGTTACCAGCTCTGGAAACACCATATATTTT | CSAVTSSGNTIYF
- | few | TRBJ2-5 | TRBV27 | TGTGCCAGCACCGGAGGGACCCAAGAGACCCAGTACTTC | CASTGGTQETQYF
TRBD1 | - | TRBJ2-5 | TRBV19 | TGTGCCAGTAGTCCCGTTAACAGGGGACAAGAGACCCAGTACTTC | CASSPVNRGQETQYF
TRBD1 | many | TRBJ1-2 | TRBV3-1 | TGTGCCAGCAGCCAAATTCAGGGGGCTGGAGGCTACACCTTC | CASSQIQGAGGYTF
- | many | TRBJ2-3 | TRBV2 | TGTGCCAGCCGTCTAGCGACTAGCACAGATACGCAGTATTTT | CASRLATSTDTQYF
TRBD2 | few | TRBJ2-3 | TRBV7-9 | TGTGCCAGCAGGTCGGGACTAGCGGGACCAGATACGCAGTATTTT | CASRSGLAGPDTQYF
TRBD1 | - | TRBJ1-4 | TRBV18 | TGTGCCAGCTCACCTAGGACAGGGCCTAATGAAAAACTGTTTTTT | CASSPRTGPNEKLFF
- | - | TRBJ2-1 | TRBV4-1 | TGCGCCAGCAGCCAAGTGGTCGGGACCACCGTCTACAATGAGCAGTTCTTC | CASSQVVGTTVYNEQFF
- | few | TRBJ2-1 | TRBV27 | TGTGCCAGCAGTCCTATAGGGGGTGAGCAGTTCTTC | CASSPIGGEQFF
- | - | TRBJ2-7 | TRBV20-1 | TGCAGTGCTAGAGAAGGAGGGAGTCCTACGAAGCAGTACTTC | CSAREGGSPTKQYF
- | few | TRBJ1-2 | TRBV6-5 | TGTGCCAGCAGTTACTCGATTTTTTCACAGGGAATTTTTGGCTACACCTTC | CASSYSIFSQGIFGYTF
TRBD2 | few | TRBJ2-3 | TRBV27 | TGTGCCAGTAACTTAGCGGGGGGGCTTAGCACAGATACGCAGTATTTT | CASNLAGGLSTDTQYF
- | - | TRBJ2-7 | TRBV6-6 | TGTGCCAGCAGTTACTCGACAGGTCCCCCCCTGTGGCAGTACTTC | CASSYSTGPPLWQYF
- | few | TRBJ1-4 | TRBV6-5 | TGTGCCAGCAGTTACAGGGGGAAGAATGAAAAACTGTTTTTT | CASSYRGKNEKLFF
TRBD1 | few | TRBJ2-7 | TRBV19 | TGTGCCAGTAGTACGACGGGACAGGGTGAGCAGTACTTC | CASSTTGQGEQYF
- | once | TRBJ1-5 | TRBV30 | TGTGCCTGGAGTCTCGGCAGGGCGGGAAATCAGCCCCAGCATTTT | CAWSLGRAGNQPQHF
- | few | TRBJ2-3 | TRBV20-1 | TGCAGTGCTAAATCCCCTCCCATGGCTAGCACAGATACGCAGTATTTT | CSAKSPPMASTDTQYF
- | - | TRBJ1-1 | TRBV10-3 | TGTGCCATCAGTGAGGGGAGGGAGTCGGCGCGAAGTGAAGCTTTCTTT | CAISEGRESARSEAFF
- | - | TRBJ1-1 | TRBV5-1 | TGCGCCAGCACTGGACAGTTGAACACTGAAGCTTTCTTT | CASTGQLNTEAFF